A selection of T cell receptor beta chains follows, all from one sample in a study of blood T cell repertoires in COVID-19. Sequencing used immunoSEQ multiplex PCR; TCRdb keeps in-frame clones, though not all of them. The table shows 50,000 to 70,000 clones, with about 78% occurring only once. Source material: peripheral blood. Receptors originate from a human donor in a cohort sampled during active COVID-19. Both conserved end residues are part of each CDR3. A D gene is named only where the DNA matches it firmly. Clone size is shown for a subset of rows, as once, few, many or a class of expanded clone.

CDR3 protein: CASSEGGSMFYEQYF
CDR3 DNA: TGCGCCAGCAGTGAAGGCGGGAGTATGTTCTACGAGCAGTACTTC
J gene: TRBJ2-7
clone size: .
D gene: TRBD2
V gene: TRBV10-1

CDR3 protein: CASSILAGPYYEQCF
CDR3 DNA: TGTGCCAGTAGTATCCTAGCGGGGCCATACTACGAGCAGTGCTTC
J gene: TRBJ2-7
clone size: few
D gene: TRBD2
V gene: TRBV19

CDR3 protein: CASSTLAAPGPGSEQYF
CDR3 DNA: TGTGCCAGTAGTACCCTCGCGGCTCCGGGCCCAGGGTCCGAGCAGTACTTC
J gene: TRBJ2-7
clone size: .
D gene: .
V gene: TRBV19

CDR3 protein: CASSLAPGTAIPYEQYF
CDR3 DNA: TGCGCCAGCAGCTTGGCCCCAGGGACAGCCATCCCCTACGAGCAGTACTTC
J gene: TRBJ2-7
clone size: few
D gene: TRBD1
V gene: TRBV5-1

CDR3 protein: CASSYSIIGNQPQHF
CDR3 DNA: TGTGCCAGCAGTTACTCGATTATCGGGAATCAGCCCCAGCATTTT
J gene: TRBJ1-5
clone size: .
D gene: .
V gene: TRBV6-5

CDR3 protein: CASSLGAGGGAKYTQYF
CDR3 DNA: TGTGCCAGCAGCTTAGGGGCCGGCGGGGGGGCCAAATATACGCAGTATTTT
J gene: TRBJ2-3
clone size: .
D gene: TRBD2
V gene: TRBV7-2

CDR3 protein: CASSSRGGSGNTIYF
CDR3 DNA: TGTGCCAGCAGTTCAAGGGGGGGCTCTGGAAACACCATATATTTT
J gene: TRBJ1-3
clone size: .
D gene: .
V gene: TRBV27

CDR3 protein: CASSQGGTGGNEQYF
CDR3 DNA: TGCGCCAGCAGCCAAGGAGGGACAGGGGGAAACGAGCAGTACTTC
J gene: TRBJ2-7
clone size: .
D gene: TRBD1
V gene: TRBV4-1

CDR3 protein: CASSLIRGSEKLFF
CDR3 DNA: TGTGCCAGCAGTTTAATCAGGGGGAGTGAAAAACTGTTTTTT
J gene: TRBJ1-4
clone size: .
D gene: TRBD1
V gene: TRBV27

CDR3 protein: CASSFHGEGVEQYF
CDR3 DNA: TGTGCCAGCAGCTTCCATGGAGAGGGGGTTGAGCAGTACTTC
J gene: TRBJ2-7
clone size: few
D gene: .
V gene: TRBV5-4

CDR3 protein: CSVGGGHDWGEQYF
CDR3 DNA: TGCAGCGTTGGGGGGGGACATGACTGGGGCGAGCAGTACTTC
J gene: TRBJ2-7
clone size: .
D gene: .
V gene: TRBV29-1

CDR3 protein: CASSSTSGAILSGANVLTF
CDR3 DNA: TGTGCCAGCAGCTCTACTAGCGGGGCTATTCTCTCTGGGGCCAACGTCCTGACTTTC
J gene: TRBJ2-6
clone size: once
D gene: TRBD2
V gene: TRBV5-5

CDR3 protein: CASTRADFGGAGETQYF
CDR3 DNA: TGTGCCAGCACCCGAGCAGACTTCGGGGGGGCGGGAGAGACCCAGTACTTC
J gene: TRBJ2-5
clone size: .
D gene: TRBD2
V gene: TRBV3-1/TRBV3-2

CDR3 protein: CASSPSGTSYEQYF
CDR3 DNA: TGTGCCAGCAGCCCCTCAGGGACATCCTACGAGCAGTACTTC
J gene: TRBJ2-7
clone size: .
D gene: .
V gene: TRBV5-6

CDR3 protein: CASSIEVGDGYTF
CDR3 DNA: TGTGCCAGTAGTATAGAGGTGGGAGACGGCTACACCTTC
J gene: TRBJ1-2
clone size: few
D gene: .
V gene: TRBV19

CDR3 protein: CASSYTGQGVGYTF
CDR3 DNA: TGTGCCAGCAGTTATACGGGACAGGGTGTTGGCTACACCTTC
J gene: TRBJ1-2
clone size: .
D gene: TRBD1
V gene: TRBV6-5

CDR3 protein: CASSLTGYTNYGYTF
CDR3 DNA: TGTGCCAGCAGCCTTACAGGGTATACTAACTATGGCTACACCTTC
J gene: TRBJ1-2
clone size: .
D gene: .
V gene: TRBV5-6

CDR3 protein: CASSFQPLPNTEAFF
CDR3 DNA: TGTGCCAGCAGCTTCCAACCCCTACCGAACACTGAAGCTTTCTTT
J gene: TRBJ1-1
clone size: .
D gene: .
V gene: TRBV27

CDR3 protein: CAWSLGRGQDTQYF
CDR3 DNA: TGTGCCTGGAGTTTGGGCAGGGGGCAAGATACGCAGTATTTT
J gene: TRBJ2-3
clone size: few
D gene: TRBD1
V gene: TRBV30

CDR3 protein: CASSERGGGTVIDYEQYF
CDR3 DNA: TGTGCCAGCAGTGAAAGGGGCGGCGGGACAGTTATAGACTACGAGCAGTACTTC
J gene: TRBJ2-7
clone size: .
D gene: .
V gene: TRBV2

CDR3 protein: CASSFRQGHSRYEQYF
CDR3 DNA: TGTGCCAGCAGCTTCAGACAGGGGCATTCTAGGTACGAGCAGTACTTC
J gene: TRBJ2-7
clone size: .
D gene: TRBD1
V gene: TRBV7-8

CDR3 protein: CASTGTGEASPLHF
CDR3 DNA: TGTGCCAGCACCGGGACAGGGGAAGCATCACCCCTCCACTTT
J gene: TRBJ1-6
clone size: .
D gene: TRBD1
V gene: TRBV6-5

CDR3 protein: CASSDIAGVQETQYF
CDR3 DNA: TGTGCCAGCAGTGACATAGCAGGGGTACAAGAGACCCAGTACTTC
J gene: TRBJ2-5
clone size: .
D gene: .
V gene: TRBV6-1

CDR3 protein: CASSQDWAWGVEQYF
CDR3 DNA: TGCGCCAGCAGCCAAGATTGGGCATGGGGGGTCGAGCAGTACTTC
J gene: TRBJ2-7
clone size: .
D gene: .
V gene: TRBV4-3

CDR3 protein: CASSRQGLNTEAFF
CDR3 DNA: TGTGCCAGCAGCAGACAGGGGCTGAACACTGAAGCTTTCTTT
J gene: TRBJ1-1
clone size: .
D gene: TRBD1
V gene: TRBV5-6

CDR3 protein: CASSVHSGANVLTF
CDR3 DNA: TGTGCCAGCAGCGTACACTCTGGGGCCAACGTCCTGACTTTC
J gene: TRBJ2-6
clone size: few
D gene: .
V gene: TRBV7-9

CDR3 protein: CAWRAGGGYGYTF
CDR3 DNA: TGTGCCTGGAGGGCAGGGGGCGGCTATGGCTACACCTTC
J gene: TRBJ1-2
clone size: .
D gene: TRBD1
V gene: TRBV30

CDR3 protein: CSVKNLNSGYTF
CDR3 DNA: TGCAGCGTTAAGAACCTCAACAGCGGCTACACCTTC
J gene: TRBJ1-2
clone size: .
D gene: .
V gene: TRBV29-1

CDR3 protein: CASSQDVRYSGNTIYF
CDR3 DNA: TGTGCCAGCAGCCAAGATGTCAGATACTCTGGAAACACCATATATTTT
J gene: TRBJ1-3
clone size: .
D gene: .
V gene: TRBV3-1/TRBV3-2

CDR3 protein: CASSLGVGSGAYEQYF
CDR3 DNA: TGTGCCAGCAGCTTGGGGGTGGGTAGCGGAGCTTACGAGCAGTACTTC
J gene: TRBJ2-7
clone size: .
D gene: .
V gene: TRBV5-4

CDR3 protein: CASSASGTSFNEQFF
CDR3 DNA: TGCGCCAGCAGTGCTTCCGGGACTAGTTTCAATGAGCAGTTCTTC
J gene: TRBJ2-1
clone size: .
D gene: TRBD2
V gene: TRBV10-1